These 26 T cell receptor beta chains were all obtained from the same sample, sequenced in a study of cytomegalovirus exposure and HLA in healthy donors. The PCR employed 60 Vbeta primers together with 13 Jbeta primers. TCRdb's table, derived via immunoSEQ multiplex PCR, lists solely in-frame clones and lacks some. The table records about 120,000 clones, over 70% of them present only once. The source material was PBMCs. The receptors here all came from a woman between 40 and 55 years old in good health and CMV-seropositive.

In this sample, this clone turned up a few times. V and J are TRBV6-1 and TRBJ2-1, with D possibly TRBD1 on 6 matching bases. The CDR3 contains 14 residues. The V end lost 6 bases, the J end lost 5 bases, and 14 bases lay between the germline ends. Germline V gene lookup returns CDR1 MNHNS and CDR2 SASEGT. The CDR3 nucleotides read TGTGCCAGCAGACAATATACAGGGAACAATGAGCAGTTCTTC. It codes for CASRQYTGNNEQFF.

The chain couples TRBV30 to TRBJ2-7; D is ambiguous. CDR3 length: 13 amino acids. Deletions cut 4 bases from V and 2 bases from J, with 12 bases between. The germline CDR1 and CDR2 sequences are GTSNPN and SVGIG (reference sequence). CDR3 loop: CAWKVTNTYEQYF. CDR3 bases: TGTGCCTGGAAAGTCACTAATACCTACGAGCAGTACTTC.

In its sample, this clone was seen a few times. The genes are TRBV19 and TRBJ1-2; perhaps TRBD1 as D (5 bases). The germline V gene encodes CDR1 LNHDA and CDR2 SQIVND (reference sequence). The length of the CDR3 is 15 residues. The ends were cut back, 1 base at V and 4 bases at J, with 13 bases in the middle. CDR3 region: CASSIGGHSGYGYTF. CDR3 coding DNA: TGTGCCAGTAGTATAGGAGGACACTCTGGCTATGGCTACACCTTC.

This chain joins TRBV7-3 and TRBJ2-3, with no clear D. Trimming stripped 6 bases from V and 3 bases from J, with 13 bases between. Germline V gene lookup returns CDR1 SGHTA and CDR2 FQGTGA. The CDR3 has 14 amino acids. The CDR3 DNA reads TGTGCCAGCAGTAATCGAATGGAGACAGATACGCAGTATTTT. It yields the protein CASSNRMETDTQYF.

The chain uses TRBV5-4 and TRBJ2-5, with D possibly being TRBD1 (6 bases). The CDR3 loop spans 16 amino acids. The germline V gene has CDR1 SGHNT and CDR2 YYREEE (reference sequence). V was trimmed by 2 bases and J by 0 bases, leaving 14 bases between them. The DNA of the CDR3 is TGTGCCAGCAGCTTACAGGGTATTCGGTACCAAGAGACCCAGTACTTC. Amino acid sequence: CASSLQGIRYQETQYF.

This sequence joins TRBV12-5 and TRBJ1-1, with 8 bases that match TRBD1. The CDR3 consists of 14 residues. Unmatched junction bases numbered 10, after V lost 6 bases and J lost 7 bases. Germline lookup yields CDR1 LGHNT and CDR2 FRNRAP. The CDR3: CASGPPGTGHEAFF. DNA for the CDR3: TGTGCTAGTGGCCCACCCGGGACAGGCCATGAAGCTTTCTTT. The complete variable domain, with remaining parts taken from reference TRBV12-5 and TRBJ1-1, reads DARVTQTPRHKVTEMGQEVTMRCQPILGHNTVFWYRQTMMQGLELLAYFRNRAPLDDSGMPKDRFSAEMPDATLATLKIQPSEPRDSAVYFCASGPPGTGHEAFFGQGTRLTVV.

The chain combines TRBV7-6 with TRBJ1-2; D is perhaps TRBD1 (6 bases). The CDR3 totals 14 residues. Germline V lookup: CDR1 SGHVS, CDR2 FNYEAQ. V lost 1 base and J lost 8, with 14 bases in between. This CDR3 reads CASSLDKRGYGYTF. The CDR3 coding sequence is TGTGCCAGCAGCTTAGACAAAAGGGGGTACGGCTACACCTTC.

The rearrangement joins TRBV19 to TRBJ1-2, with D unresolved. This CDR3 spans 12 amino acids. CDR1 is LNHDA, CDR2 SQIVND, per germline (reference sequence). Trimming cost V 3 bases and J 5 bases, with 7 bases left between them. The CDR3 DNA follows: TGTGCCAGTAGTATGCGTCCTTATGGCTACACCTTC. This translates into CASSMRPYGYTF.

This chain links TRBV7-9 with TRBJ1-4; 10 bases line up with TRBD1. The CDR3 contains 16 residues. With 5 bases clipped from V and 8 bases from J, the junction kept 11 bases outside the gene matches. Germline values: CDR1 SEHNR, CDR2 FQNEAQ (reference sequence). The DNA of the CDR3 is TGTGCCAGCAGCCCTCCAACCGGGACAGGGGTCGAAAAACTGTTTTTT. This translates into CASSPPTGTGVEKLFF.

This clone occurred once. The V gene is TRBV6-6, the J gene TRBJ2-7; 7 nucleotides align to TRBD1. This CDR3 comprises 13 residues. Germline loops: CDR1 MNHNY, CDR2 SVGAGI (reference sequence). With V trimmed by 7 bases and J by 3 bases, 6 bases remained unmatched. The CDR3 DNA is TGTGCCAGCAAAGACAGGGTTAGCTACGAGCAGTACTTC. It is translated as CASKDRVSYEQYF.

This chain connects TRBV9 to TRBJ2-3; D ambiguous. V lost 2 bases and J lost 2, with 6 bases in between. The germline gives CDR1 SGDLS, CDR2 YYNGEE. CDR3 length equals 13 residues. The CDR3 coding sequence is TGTGCCAGCAGCGTTAGCTCCACAGATACGCAGTATTTT. Translating gives CASSVSSTDTQYF.

This sequence joins TRBV7-2 and TRBJ1-6, with D possibly matching TRBD1 (6 bases). The CDR3 length is 15 residues. CDR1 and CDR2 (germline): SGHTA, FQGNSA. V lost 3 bases to trimming and J lost 8 bases, with 14 bases between them. Written as DNA, the CDR3 is TGTGCCAGCAGCTTCATACAGGGATTCGATTCACCCCTCCACTTT. It codes for CASSFIQGFDSPLHF.

The gene calls are TRBV5-1 and TRBJ2-5; 9 bases match TRBD2. Germline-derived CDR1 and CDR2 are SGHRS and YFSETQ. CDR3 size: 14 residues. Unmatched junction bases numbered 5, after V lost 6 bases and J lost 2 bases. This chain's CDR3 is CASIAGVGQETQYF. CDR3 DNA sequence: TGCGCCAGCATAGCGGGAGTGGGGCAAGAGACCCAGTACTTC.

This clone came up a few times. This chain links TRBV20-1 with TRBJ2-1, with D maybe TRBD2 (5 bases). V was clipped by 5 bases and J by 10 bases, with 9 bases between them. The CDR3 extends over 10 amino acids. Germline V gene data show CDR1 as DFQATT and CDR2 as SNEGSKA (reference sequence). Written as DNA, the CDR3 is TGCAGTGCTTACACGGGAGAGCAGTTCTTC. Its translation: CSAYTGEQFF.

The V gene is TRBV10-3, the J gene TRBJ1-1, with D maybe TRBD1 (6 bases). V was pared by 2 bases and J by 1 base, with 11 bases between. CDR1 is ENHRY and CDR2 is SYGVKD in the germline V gene. CDR3 size: 15 residues. The DNA of the CDR3 is TGTGCCATCAGTGAGAGGGGACACCAGAACACTGAAGCTTTCTTT. This codes for CAISERGHQNTEAFF.

This clone was counted a single time. This sequence joins TRBV19 and TRBJ1-1, with D unresolved. Deletions cut 4 bases from V and 0 bases from J, with 12 bases between. Germline V CDR1 and CDR2: LNHDA, SQIVND (reference sequence). The CDR3 consists of 15 residues. The DNA of the CDR3 is TGTGCCAGTAGTAGCGGGAACTCAATGAACACTGAAGCTTTCTTT. It is translated as CASSSGNSMNTEAFF.

The chain couples TRBV4-1 to TRBJ1-4; D gene ambiguous. Germline V lookup: CDR1 MGHRA, CDR2 YSYEKL. There are 15 residues in the CDR3. V was pared by 1 base and J by 6 bases, with 12 bases between. CDR3 sequence reads: CASSQAWGGDEKLFF. CDR3 nucleotide sequence: TGCGCCAGCAGCCAAGCTTGGGGAGGAGATGAAAAACTGTTTTTT.

The CDR3 here is CASREQGGAYEQYF. The CDR3 coding sequence is TGTGCCAGTAGGGAACAGGGAGGGGCCTACGAGCAGTACTTC. The chain carries TRBV19 and TRBJ2-7, with D perhaps TRBD2 (7 bases). Germline loops: CDR1 LNHDA, CDR2 SQIVND (reference sequence). Trimming removed 6 bases from V and 2 bases from J, with 14 bases in between. The length of the CDR3 is 14 residues. The full variable domain, completed using reference TRBV19 and TRBJ2-7, is DGGITQSPKYLFRKEGQNVTLSCEQNLNHDAMYWYRQDPGQGLRLIYYSQIVNDFQKGDIAEGYSVSREKKESFPLTVTSAQKNPTAFYLCASREQGGAYEQYFGPGTRLTVT.

The chain carries TRBV18 and TRBJ2-2; D is undetermined. Germline loops: CDR1 KGHSH, CDR2 LQKENI. Deletions cut 0 bases from V and 6 bases from J, with 17 bases between. This CDR3 region has 17 residues. CDR3 in DNA: TGTGCCAGCTCACCACCTCGACTTCCTAGTTCCCCCGGGGAGCTGTTTTTT. The encoded protein is CASSPPRLPSSPGELFF.

The V and J genes are TRBV7-9 and TRBJ2-6, with no clear D. The length of the CDR3 is 14 residues. Germline assignment: CDR1 SEHNR and CDR2 FQNEAQ (reference sequence). The V gene lost 5 bases and the J gene lost 5 bases, with 10 bases spanning the gap. The DNA of the CDR3 is TGTGCCAGCAGCCCTAAGAGGTGGGCCAACGTCCTGACTTTC. Translated, it gives CASSPKRWANVLTF.

V is TRBV7-2 and J is TRBJ1-2, with D perhaps TRBD1 (6 bases). The CDR3 spans 13 residues. V was shortened by 4 bases and J by 7 bases, with 13 bases between the two germline ends. From germline, CDR1 is SGHTA and CDR2 FQGNSA. The chain's CDR3 is CASSSSPTGGYTF. CDR3 nucleotide sequence: TGTGCCAGCAGCTCCTCTCCGACAGGTGGCTACACCTTC.

This clone has a single count. V gene TRBV27 combines with J gene TRBJ2-7, with D perhaps matching TRBD1 (6 bases). CDR1 MNHEY and CDR2 SMNVEV come from the germline V gene (reference sequence). Trimming pared 10 bases from V and 7 bases from J, leaving 14 bases between. The CDR3 extends over 11 amino acids. CDR3 DNA sequence: TGTGCCACCTATGGGGGCGGGGAGCAGTACTTC. This sequence encodes CATYGGGEQYF.

This clone was seen a few times. The chain is built from TRBV10-3 and TRBJ2-3, with 10 positions matching TRBD1. The ends lost 8 bases at V and 6 bases at J; junction bases unmatched: 11. Germline assignment: CDR1 ENHRY and CDR2 SYGVKD. CDR3 length: 15 residues. The CDR3 protein is CAIGRQGAQGDTQYF. The CDR3, as DNA: TGTGCCATCGGGCGACAGGGGGCGCAAGGGGATACGCAGTATTTT.

This clone was recorded once. At one end, the junction sequence differs from germline, possibly due to a read error. The J gene is TRBJ2-3, the V gene TRBV7-3, with TRBD1 as a possible D gene (6 bases). The CDR3 runs 15 residues. CDR1 is SGHTA and CDR2 is FQGTGA in the germline V gene. The CDR3 region has the DNA TGTGCCAGCACGCCGTGGGCAGGGGAGACAGGTACGCAGTATTTT. This sequence encodes CASTPWAGETGTQYF. The full variable domain, completed using reference TRBV7-3 and TRBJ2-3, is GAGVSQTPSNKVTEKGKYVELRCDPISGHTALYWYRQSLGQGPEFLIYFQGTGAADDSGLPNDRFFAVRPEGSVSTLKIQRTERGDSAVYLCASTPWAGETGTQYFGPGTRLTVL.

V and J are TRBV18 and TRBJ1-1, with a tentative D call TRBD1 (6 bases). This CDR3 has 15 residues. Per germline, CDR1 KGHSH and CDR2 LQKENI. Trimming took 3 bases from V and 3 from J, leaving 14 bases between them. The CDR3 region is CASSPLGQGYTEAFF. Written as DNA, the CDR3 is TGTGCCAGCTCACCTTTAGGGCAGGGGTACACTGAAGCTTTCTTT.

As DNA, the CDR3 is TGTGCCAGCAGCGTCTCCGGGGGTATAGCTAACTATGGCTACACCTTC. Protein sequence: CASSVSGGIANYGYTF. The genes are TRBV7-2 and TRBJ1-2; possibly TRBD1 for D (5 bases). Germline CDR1 reads SGHTA; CDR2 reads FQGNSA. V was pared by 5 bases and J by 0 bases, with 16 bases between. The CDR3 covers 16 residues.